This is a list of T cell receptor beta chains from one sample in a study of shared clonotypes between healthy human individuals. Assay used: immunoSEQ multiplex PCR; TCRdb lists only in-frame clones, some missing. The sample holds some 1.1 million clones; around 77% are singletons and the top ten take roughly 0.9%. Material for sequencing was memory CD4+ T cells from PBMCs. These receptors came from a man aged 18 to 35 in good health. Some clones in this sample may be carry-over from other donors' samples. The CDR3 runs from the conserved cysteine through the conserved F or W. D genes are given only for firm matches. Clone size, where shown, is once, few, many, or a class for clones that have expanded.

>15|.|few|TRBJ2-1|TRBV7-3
CASSLDPGVQGEQFF
TGTGCCAGCAGCTTAGATCCCGGGGTCCAAGGGGAGCAGTTCTTC
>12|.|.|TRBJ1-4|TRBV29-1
CSGMGAEEKLFF
TGCAGCGGCATGGGAGCTGAAGAAAAACTGTTTTTT
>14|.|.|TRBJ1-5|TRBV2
CASSQDSGNQPQHF
TGTGCCAGCAGTCAGGACAGCGGCAATCAGCCCCAGCATTTT
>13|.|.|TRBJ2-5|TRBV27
CASSSSEIATQYF
TGTGCCAGCAGTTCCTCGGAGATAGCGACCCAGTACTTC
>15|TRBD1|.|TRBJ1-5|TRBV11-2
CASSSTGGSNQPQHF
TGTGCCAGCAGCTCCACAGGGGGCAGCAATCAGCCCCAGCATTTT
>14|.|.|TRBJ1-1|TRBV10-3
CAISVMGRNTEAFF
TGTGCCATCAGTGTGATGGGTAGGAACACTGAAGCTTTCTTT
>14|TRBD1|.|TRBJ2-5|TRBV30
CAWRGQGAGETQYF
TGTGCCTGGAGGGGACAGGGGGCAGGGGAGACCCAGTACTTC
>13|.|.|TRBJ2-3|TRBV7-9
CASSLVGTDTQYF
TGTGCCAGCAGCTTAGTTGGCACAGATACGCAGTATTTT
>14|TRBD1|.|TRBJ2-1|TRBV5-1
CASSSGTGQNEQFF
TGCGCCAGCAGCTCTGGGACAGGGCAAAATGAGCAGTTCTTC
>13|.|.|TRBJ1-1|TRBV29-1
CSVTGTVNTEAFF
TGCAGCGTCACCGGGACGGTGAACACTGAAGCTTTCTTT